This TCR beta chain emerged from a study of OX40 agonist ivuxolimab in advanced cancers. About the study: Clinicians treated patients with ivuxolimab, an agonistic anti-OX40 (CD134) antibody.

Clones were read by immunoSEQ multiplex PCR, and TCRdb kept only the in-frame ones, dropping some. The data hold about 86,000 clones, with more than 80% observed a single time. This CDR3 spans 15 amino acids. V lost 4 bases and J lost 6, with 17 bases in between. Germline V gives CDR1 LGHNA, CDR2 YNFKEQ. Samples of blood were obtained at baseline, on cycle 4 day 1, and on cycle 7 day 1. This clonotype was sampled from an adult with an advanced solid tumor such as melanoma, head and neck, liver or kidney cancer. Sequenced material: CD4+ or CD8+ T cells sorted from blood, taken in a trial of the OX40 agonist ivuxolimab. J is TRBJ2-3 and V is TRBV4-2, with D maybe TRBD2 (6 bases). CDR3 coding DNA: TGTGCCAGCAGCCCCGGGGTAGCCCGGGGGGATACGCAGTATTTT. Its translation: CASSPGVARGDTQYF.